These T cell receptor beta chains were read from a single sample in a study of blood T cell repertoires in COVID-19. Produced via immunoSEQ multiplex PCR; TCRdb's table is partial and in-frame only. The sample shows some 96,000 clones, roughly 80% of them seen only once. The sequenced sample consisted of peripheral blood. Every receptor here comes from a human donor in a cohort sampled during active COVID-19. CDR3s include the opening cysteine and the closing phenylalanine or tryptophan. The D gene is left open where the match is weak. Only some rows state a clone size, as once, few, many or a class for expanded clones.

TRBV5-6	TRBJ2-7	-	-	TGTGCCAGCAGCCCCGCCAGGGTATCCTACGAGCAGTACTTC	CASSPARVSYEQYF
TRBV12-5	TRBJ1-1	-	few	TGTGCTAGTGCGGGGGTAAACGCTGAAGCTTTCTTT	CASAGVNAEAFF
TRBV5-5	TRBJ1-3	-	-	TGTGCCAGCAGCTTGCTAAACTCTGGAAACACCATATATTTT	CASSLLNSGNTIYF
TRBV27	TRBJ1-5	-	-	TGTGCCAGCAGTCGGGGGTACAATCAGCCCCAGCATTTT	CASSRGYNQPQHF
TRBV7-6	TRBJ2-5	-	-	TGTGCCAGCAGCTTAGGATCTTCAGGGGGGCGCGAGACCCAGTACTTC	CASSLGSSGGRETQYF
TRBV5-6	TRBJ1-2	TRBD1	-	TGTGCCAGCAGCAGAGACAGGGTCGGTGGCTACACCTTC	CASSRDRVGGYTF
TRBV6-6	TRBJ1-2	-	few	TGTGCCAGCAGTTGGGCGACTAACTATGGCTACACCTTC	CASSWATNYGYTF
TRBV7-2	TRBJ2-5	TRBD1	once	TGTGCCAGCAGCTCCGTACCGGACAGGTTCCTCCATGAGACCCAGTACTTC	CASSSVPDRFLHETQYF
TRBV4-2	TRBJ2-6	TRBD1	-	TGTGCCAGCAGCCAGACCTTGGGACAGGCTGCTGGGGCCAACGTCCTGACTTTC	CASSQTLGQAAGANVLTF
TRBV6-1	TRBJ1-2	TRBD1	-	TGTGCCAGCAGTGAAGTACTGACAGGGGGTTATGGCTACACCTTC	CASSEVLTGGYGYTF
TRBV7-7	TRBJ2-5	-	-	TGTGCTAGCAGCTTGAACCCAGAAGAGACCCAGTACTTC	CASSLNPEETQYF
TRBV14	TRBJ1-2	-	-	TGTGCCAGCAGTCTAAACAGGGTCTATGGCTACACCTTC	CASSLNRVYGYTF
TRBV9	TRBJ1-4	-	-	TGTGCCAGCAGCGCCCAGGGTAATGAAAAACTGTTTTTT	CASSAQGNEKLFF
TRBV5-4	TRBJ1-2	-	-	TGTGCCAGCAGCTTGGGGGGGGTCTATGGCTACACCTTC	CASSLGGVYGYTF